Described below is a single TCR beta chain sequence and its context. As yet, its antigen is unknown. Researchers secured at least one pre-ART and at least two post-ART PBMC samples from each donor. Every sample had roughly 0.9-10 million cryopreserved PBMC in it before DNA extraction. Samples were assayed with immunoSEQ v3.0 at survey level. TCRdb keeps only in-frame clones here, not all; method: immunoSEQ multiplex PCR. The top ten hold 8.8% of the sample, which has tens of thousands of clones, over 70% seen once. The entry originates in a study of long-term antiretroviral therapy in people with HIV. General study findings and limits: Dominant in the repertoire at all time points were clones expanded before ART.

The TCR sequence derives from a woman in her thirties or forties with HIV. The sequences come from unsorted PBMCs, collected 1.2 years after starting antiretroviral therapy.

The CDR3 DNA reads as TGCGCCAGCAGCGCTGGGACTAGCGGGAGATTGGATACGCAGTATTTT. Translated: CASSAGTSGRLDTQYF. V and J are TRBV5-1 and TRBJ2-3; TRBD2 matches 14 bases. The CDR3 totals 16 residues. J lost 6 bases, V lost 4 bases, and 7 bases had no gene match. Germline V gene data show CDR1 as SGHRS and CDR2 as YFSETQ.